The 24 T cell receptor beta chains reported below all come from one sample, sequenced in a study of patients with pleural tuberculosis. TCRdb re-derived calls from the reads in MiXCR, one entry per CDR3 protein. Of 40,000 to 55,000 distinct CDR3 sequences in the sample, less than 8% were seen once. These receptors were obtained from a human donor with pleural tuberculosis.

This clonotype was counted at least ten times. The CDR3 nucleotides read TGTGCCAGCAGAGGAGGGGGAATCGGTGGCTACACCTTC. Translation gives CASRGGGIGGYTF. The V call is TRBV27, the J call TRBJ1-2; a weak D match, TRBD1 (6 bases). The V and J ends lost 6 bases and 7 bases respectively, with 15 bases between them. This CDR3 comprises 13 residues. CDR1 MNHEY and CDR2 SMNVEV come from the germline V gene (reference sequence).

This clonotype was observed many times. The chain is built from TRBV28 and TRBJ2-1; D is unclear. V lost 5 bases and J 9 bases, leaving 14 bases between the germline ends. Germline lookup yields CDR1 MDHEN and CDR2 SYDVKM. The CDR3 extends over 13 amino acids. The CDR3 DNA is TGTGCCAGCAGTCGTCAGTCGGGCGGTGAGCAGTTCTTC. Its protein is CASSRQSGGEQFF.

The V and J genes are TRBV6-1 and TRBJ2-7; TRBD1 is a possible D gene (6 bases). Germline CDR1 is MNHNS and CDR2 is SASEGT. The CDR3 consists of 13 residues. V gave up 1 base and J gave up 5 bases, with 9 bases separating them. CDR3 residues: CASSEVGDNEQYF. As DNA, the CDR3 is TGTGCCAGCAGTGAAGTTGGGGACAACGAGCAGTACTTC.

This clonotype was counted ten times or more. This sequence joins TRBV25-1 and TRBJ2-7, with 8 bases fitting TRBD2. The trim removed 4 bases at V and 7 bases at J, leaving 9 bases unmatched. Germline V gene data show CDR1 as MGHDK and CDR2 as SYGVNS. CDR3 size: 14 residues. The CDR3 reads CASSARGGRGEQYF. For the CDR3, the DNA is TGTGCCAGCAGTGCTCGGGGGGGGCGAGGGGAGCAGTACTTC.

This clonotype has ten or more counts. The V and J genes are TRBV12-3 or TRBV12-4 and TRBJ2-1; TRBD2 might be the D (6 bases). The V and J ends lost 3 bases and 6 bases respectively, with 15 bases between them. The CDR3 is 15 amino acids. CDR3 residues: CASSFNLAHFNEQFF. The CDR3, as DNA: TGTGCCAGCAGTTTTAACCTAGCGCACTTCAATGAGCAGTTCTTC.

This clonotype was seen at least ten times. The chain has TRBV20-1 and TRBJ2-1; D remains ambiguous. The CDR3 length is 15 residues. Deletions cut 0 bases from V and 5 bases from J, with 14 bases between. Per the germline V gene, CDR1 is DFQATT and CDR2 is SNEGSKA (reference sequence). The CDR3 nucleotides are TGCAGTGCTAGAGATCTCCAAATACTCAACAATGAGCAGTTCTTC. This gives the protein CSARDLQILNNEQFF.

This clonotype was picked up many times. This chain links TRBV28 with TRBJ2-7, with 9 bases fitting TRBD1. Germline values: CDR1 MDHEN, CDR2 SYDVKM. The CDR3 covers 14 residues. J gave up 2 bases and V 6 bases, and 5 bases lay outside the gene matches. The CDR3 coding sequence is TGTGCCAGCAGCGTCGGGACAGGGACCTACGAGCAGTACTTC. Translated: CASSVGTGTYEQYF. Drawing the rest from reference TRBV28 and TRBJ2-7, the complete variable domain is DVKVTQSSRYLVKRTGEKVFLECVQDMDHENMFWYRQDPGLGLRLIYFSYDVKMKEKGDIPEGYSVSREKKERFSLILESASTNQTSMYLCASSVGTGTYEQYFGPGTRLTVT.

This clonotype occurred many times. The chain joins TRBV10-3 to TRBJ1-1; D possibly corresponds to TRBD1 (5 bases). The CDR3 has 14 amino acids. Germline V CDR1 and CDR2: ENHRY, SYGVKD. The V and J ends lost 8 bases and 4 bases respectively, with 17 bases between them. This CDR3 reads CAIGLGGIGTEAFF. The CDR3, as DNA: TGTGCCATCGGACTCGGGGGGATAGGCACTGAAGCTTTCTTT.

Details on this clonotype: Being one base from a much bigger clone, this may be a read error. The CDR3 DNA reads TGTGCCAGCAGTGGAAGTGGTGTGTATACGCAGTATTTT. Residues: CASSGSGVYTQYF. This chain links TRBV2 with TRBJ2-3; D is unresolved. The CDR3 sequence is 13 residues long. From germline, CDR1 is SNHLY and CDR2 FYNNEI. Trimming shortened V by 4 bases and J by 7 bases, and 12 bases separated the two germline ends.

This clonotype has ten or more counts. J is TRBJ1-1 and V is TRBV29-1; no clear D gene. CDR1 is SQVTM and CDR2 is ANQGSEA in the germline V gene. The CDR3 runs to 10 residues. V gave up 2 bases and J gave up 4 bases, with 2 bases separating them. As DNA, the CDR3 is TGCAGCGTTGAATCCACTGAAGCTTTCTTT. It specifies CSVESTEAFF.

This clonotype was found many times. The V and J genes are TRBV11-2 and TRBJ2-7; D possibly corresponds to TRBD1 (5 bases). The germline V gene has CDR1 SGHAT and CDR2 FQNNGV. CDR3 size: 15 residues. V was shortened by 2 bases and J by 3 bases, with 14 bases between the two germline ends. In nucleotides, the CDR3 is TGTGCCAGCAGCTTATTGGTGGGGCGTAACTACGAGCAGTACTTC. It specifies CASSLLVGRNYEQYF.

This clonotype was seen ten or more times. The J gene is TRBJ2-3, the V gene TRBV12-3 or TRBV12-4; D is unresolved. The ends were cut back, 6 bases at V and 4 bases at J, with 17 bases in the middle. The CDR3 extends over 15 amino acids. CDR3 in DNA: TGTGCCAGCAGGTCCGTGTCGAGAGGCGCAGATACGCAGTATTTT. Translation gives CASRSVSRGADTQYF.

Many counts were recorded for this clonotype. V and J are TRBV20-1 and TRBJ2-1; TRBD2 aligns across 9 bases. Germline V gene sequence: CDR1 DFQATT, CDR2 SNEGSKA (reference sequence). The length of the CDR3 is 15 residues. The ends lost 5 bases at V and 3 bases at J; junction bases unmatched: 8. CDR3: CSASLAGIFYNEQFF. The CDR3 nucleotides read TGCAGTGCTTCTCTAGCGGGAATCTTCTACAATGAGCAGTTCTTC.

Ten or more counts support this clonotype. The chain couples TRBV19 to TRBJ1-5, with 7 bases matching TRBD1. V lost 5 bases to trimming and J lost 4 bases; unmatched junction nucleotides: 2. Germline CDR1 reads LNHDA; CDR2 reads SQIVND (reference sequence). This CDR3 contains 13 residues. CDR3 coding DNA: TGTGCCAGTAGTCCACAGGGGAATCAGCCCCAGCATTTT. Amino acids: CASSPQGNQPQHF.

About this clonotype itself: It may be a read error: a sequence one base away is much more abundant. The CDR3 protein is CSAQTGSTEAYF. DNA for the CDR3: TGCAGCGCCCAGACAGGGAGTACTGAAGCTTACTTT. The chain joins TRBV29-1 to TRBJ1-1; 7 bases are a match to TRBD1. The CDR3 has 12 amino acids. Germline V gene sequence: CDR1 SQVTM, CDR2 ANQGSEA.

This clonotype occurred many times. The chain combines TRBV2 with TRBJ1-5; D not resolved. Germline V lookup: CDR1 SNHLY, CDR2 FYNNEI. This CDR3 comprises 12 residues. Between the trimmed V and J ends, which lost 4 bases and 3 bases, there was a span of 4 bases. CDR3 in amino acids: CASSVDNQPQHF. The CDR3 nucleotides read TGTGCCAGCAGTGTGGACAATCAGCCCCAGCATTTT.

This clonotype was counted many times. This chain links TRBV28 with TRBJ1-2; the D is unclear. This CDR3 region has 12 residues. V shed 3 bases and J shed 3 bases, with 5 bases lying between them. CDR1 and CDR2 from the germline V gene are MDHEN and SYDVKM. Here the CDR3 DNA reads TGTGCCAGCAGTTTCTGGGACTATGGCTACACCTTC. Its translation is CASSFWDYGYTF.

This clonotype has a count of ten or more. The rearrangement joins TRBV20-1 to TRBJ2-1; D is possibly TRBD2 (5 bases). The ends were cut back, 4 bases at V and 7 bases at J, with 20 bases in the middle. This CDR3 region has 15 residues. The germline V gene encodes CDR1 DFQATT and CDR2 SNEGSKA (reference sequence). The CDR3 spells CSATIPTSLENEQFF. The CDR3 nucleotides are TGCAGTGCTACTATACCTACTAGTCTCGAGAATGAGCAGTTCTTC.

This clonotype was counted ten times or more. V gene TRBV14 combines with J gene TRBJ1-2; D is perhaps TRBD1 (5 bases). CDR1 and CDR2 from the germline V gene are SGHDN and FVKESK. This CDR3 comprises 12 residues. Trimming pared 4 bases from V and 6 bases from J, leaving 9 bases between. CDR3: CASSRLTDGYTF. The CDR3 bases are TGTGCCAGCAGCCGATTGACAGATGGCTACACCTTC.

This clonotype was seen many times. The V gene is TRBV11-2, the J gene TRBJ2-5, with D hard to call. The germline V and J ends were trimmed by 1 base and 4 bases, with 10 bases remaining between them. Germline assignment: CDR1 SGHAT and CDR2 FQNNGV. The length of the CDR3 is 14 residues. This chain's CDR3 is CASSLGVRRETQYF. CDR3 bases: TGTGCCAGCAGCTTAGGAGTGCGAAGAGAGACCCAGTACTTC. Complete variable domain (other parts from reference TRBV11-2 and TRBJ2-5): EAGVAQSPRYKIIEKRQSVAFWCNPISGHATLYWYQQILGQGPKLLIQFQNNGVVDDSQLPKDRFSAERLKGVDSTLKIQPAKLEDSAVYLCASSLGVRRETQYFGPGTRLLVL.

Turning to this clonotype: Compared with germline, one end of the junction differs, possibly owing to a read error. The rearrangement joins TRBV20-1 to TRBJ2-3, with D possibly matching TRBD1 (5 bases). Germline lookup yields CDR1 DFQATT and CDR2 SNEGSKA (reference sequence). The length of the CDR3 is 13 residues. The CDR3 region has the DNA TGCAGTGCTGGAAACCCTAAGACAGATGCGCAGTATTTT. This codes for CSAGNPKTDAQYF.

This clonotype was observed at least ten times. The chain is built from TRBV2 and TRBJ2-1, with D possibly matching TRBD1 (6 bases). CDR1 and CDR2 (germline): SNHLY, FYNNEI. Trimming pared 3 bases from V and 8 bases from J, leaving 11 bases between. The CDR3 runs to 13 residues. CDR3 sequence reads: CASSDLPGDEQFF. Here the CDR3 DNA reads TGTGCCAGCAGTGATCTTCCAGGGGATGAGCAGTTCTTC. Full variable domain (missing parts from reference TRBV2 and TRBJ2-1): EPEVTQTPSHQVTQMGQEVILRCVPISNHLYFYWYRQILGQKVEFLVSFYNNEISEKSEIFDDQFSVERPDGSNFTLKIRSTKLEDSAMYFCASSDLPGDEQFFGPGTRLTVL.

At least ten counts were recorded for this clonotype. The chain recombines TRBV4-1 with TRBJ2-3; possibly TRBD2 for D (5 bases). The CDR3 sequence is 11 residues long. Trimming took 8 bases from V and 6 from J, leaving 9 bases between them. The germline V gene encodes CDR1 MGHRA and CDR2 YSYEKL. Written as DNA, the CDR3 is TGCGCCAGCGGTAGGAGGGATACGCAGTATTTT. Its protein product is CASGRRDTQYF.

This clonotype was recorded a few times. The chain carries TRBV11-2 and TRBJ2-1; no definite D call. Trimming took off 3 bases at V and 0 bases at J, with 9 bases between the two ends. Germline assignment: CDR1 SGHAT and CDR2 FQNNGV. This CDR3 has 15 residues. CDR3 coding DNA: TGTGCCAGCAGCTTGGGGTATAGCTCCTACAATGAGCAGTTCTTC. Residues: CASSLGYSSYNEQFF.